This T cell receptor beta chain was profiled in a study of T cells of healthy individuals. The sample holds many counts of this clonotype. TCRdb reprocessed the 5' RACE reads via MiXCR and lists one record per CDR3 protein. Of 50,000 to 55,000 distinct CDR3 sequences listed, over 12% are singletons. The TCR originated in a human donor in good health.

CDR3 amino acids: CASSAREHNEQFF. The CDR3 DNA reads TGTGCCAGCAGCGCCAGGGAGCACAATGAGCAGTTCTTC. This chain uses TRBV2 with TRBJ2-1; the D gene could be TRBD1 or TRBD2 (5 bases each). The V end was cut by 6 bases, the J end by 5 bases, with 11 bases between. Germline V gene lookup returns CDR1 SNHLY and CDR2 FYNNEI. The CDR3 runs to 13 residues.